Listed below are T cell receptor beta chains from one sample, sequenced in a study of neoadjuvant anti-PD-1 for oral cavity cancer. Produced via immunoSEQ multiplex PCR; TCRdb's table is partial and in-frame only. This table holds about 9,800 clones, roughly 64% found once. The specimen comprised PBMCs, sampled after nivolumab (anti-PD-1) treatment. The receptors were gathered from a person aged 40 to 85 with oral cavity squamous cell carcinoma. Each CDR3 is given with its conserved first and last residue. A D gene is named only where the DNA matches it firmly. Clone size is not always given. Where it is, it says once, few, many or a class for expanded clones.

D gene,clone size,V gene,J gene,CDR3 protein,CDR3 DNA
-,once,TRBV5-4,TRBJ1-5,CASSLDGGEPQHF,TGTGCCAGCAGCTTGGATGGGGGGGAGCCCCAGCATTTT
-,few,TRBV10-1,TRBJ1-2,CASSESTRGRGYTF,TGCGCCAGCAGTGAGTCGACTCGAGGAAGAGGCTACACCTTC
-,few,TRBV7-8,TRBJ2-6,CASSLGGFSGANVLTF,TGTGCCAGCAGCCTCGGGGGTTTTTCTGGGGCCAACGTCCTGACTTTC
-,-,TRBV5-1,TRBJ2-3,CASSLEDTQYF,TGCGCCAGCAGCTTGGAAGATACGCAGTATTTT
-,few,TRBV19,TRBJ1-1,CASSIVLATEAFF,TGTGCCAGTAGTATAGTACTAGCCACTGAAGCTTTCTTT
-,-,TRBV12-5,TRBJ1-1,CASGLVSGYITEAFF,TGTGCTAGTGGTTTGGTTTCAGGGTACATCACTGAAGCTTTCTTT
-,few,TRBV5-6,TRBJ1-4,CASSLEARELFF,TGTGCCAGCAGCTTGGAGGCCCGGGAACTGTTTTTT
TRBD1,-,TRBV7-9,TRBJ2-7,CASSPRDRFYEQYF,TGTGCCAGCAGCCCGAGGGACAGGTTCTACGAGCAGTACTTC
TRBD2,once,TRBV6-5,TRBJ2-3,CASSFLTSGSTDTQYF,TGTGCCAGCAGTTTCTTGACTAGCGGTAGCACAGATACGCAGTATTTT
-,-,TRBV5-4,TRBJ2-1,CASSLEGGPGEQFF,TGTGCCAGCAGCTTAGAGGGGGGGCCTGGTGAGCAGTTCTTC
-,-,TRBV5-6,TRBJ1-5,CASSLAALDYQPQHF,TGTGCCAGCAGCTTGGCCGCCTTAGACTATCAGCCCCAGCATTTT
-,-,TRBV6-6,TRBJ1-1,CASSTSPRQGTEAFF,TGTGCCAGCAGTACGTCCCCTCGCCAGGGCACTGAAGCTTTCTTT
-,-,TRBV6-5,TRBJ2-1,CASSYRAGSTNNEQFF,TGTGCCAGCAGTTACCGGGCCGGGAGTACGAACAATGAGCAGTTCTTC
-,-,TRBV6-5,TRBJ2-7,CASSYLGTTYEQYF,TGTGCCAGCAGTTACTTGGGGACCACCTACGAGCAGTACTTC
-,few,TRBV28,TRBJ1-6,CASTEASSPLHF,TGTGCCAGCACCGAAGCCTCTTCACCCCTCCACTTT
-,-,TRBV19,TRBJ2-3,CASTPRLVEGDTQYF,TGTGCCAGTACCCCTCGCCTCGTAGAGGGAGATACGCAGTATTTT
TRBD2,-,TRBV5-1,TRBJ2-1,CASSVLAGASNEQFF,TGCGCCAGCAGCGTACTAGCGGGGGCCTCCAATGAGCAGTTCTTC
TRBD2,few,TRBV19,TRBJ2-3,CASSPLGGGAGDTQYF,TGTGCCAGTAGTCCCCTGGGCGGGGGGGCCGGAGATACGCAGTATTTT
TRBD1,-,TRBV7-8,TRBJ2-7,CASSYSGTGAYEQYF,TGTGCCAGCAGCTACTCCGGGACAGGGGCCTACGAGCAGTACTTC
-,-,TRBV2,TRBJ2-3,CASRRRQGGSTDTQYF,TGTGCCAGCAGAAGGCGTCAGGGGGGGAGCACAGATACGCAGTATTTT
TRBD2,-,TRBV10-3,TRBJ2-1,CAISEERGLVYNEQFF,TGTGCCATCAGTGAGGAGCGGGGGTTGGTCTACAATGAGCAGTTCTTC
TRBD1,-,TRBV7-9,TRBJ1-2,CASSPGTGGSVGYGYTF,TGTGCCAGCAGCCCAGGGACAGGGGGCAGCGTTGGATATGGCTACACCTTC
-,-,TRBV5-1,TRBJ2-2,CASSSTRTANTGELFF,TGCGCCAGCAGCTCGACTAGGACAGCGAACACCGGGGAGCTGTTTTTT
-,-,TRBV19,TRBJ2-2,CASRGADTGELFF,TGTGCCAGTAGGGGGGCGGACACCGGGGAGCTGTTTTTT
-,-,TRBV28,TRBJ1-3,CASSFYRAGNTIYF,TGTGCCAGCAGTTTCTACAGGGCTGGAAACACCATATATTTT
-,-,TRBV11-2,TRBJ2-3,CASSLARDATDTQYF,TGTGCCAGCAGCTTAGCCCGGGATGCCACAGATACGCAGTATTTT
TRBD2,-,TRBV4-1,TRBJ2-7,CASSQFSGATYEQYF,TGCGCCAGCAGCCAATTTAGCGGGGCTACCTACGAGCAGTACTTC
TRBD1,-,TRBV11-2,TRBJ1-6,CASSLVQGENSPLHF,TGTGCCAGCAGCTTAGTACAGGGGGAGAATTCACCCCTCCACTTT
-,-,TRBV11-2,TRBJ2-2,CASSRTDTGELFF,TGTGCCAGCAGCCGGACAGACACCGGGGAGCTGTTTTTT
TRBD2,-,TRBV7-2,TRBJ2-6,CASSPGRAGANVLTF,TGTGCCAGCAGCCCAGGGAGGGCCGGGGCCAACGTCCTGACTTTC
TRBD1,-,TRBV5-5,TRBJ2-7,CASSLLGQRIDEQYF,TGTGCCAGCAGCTTGTTGGGACAGAGGATCGACGAGCAGTACTTC
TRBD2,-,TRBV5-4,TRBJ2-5,CASSLGALAGGLQETQYF,TGTGCCAGCAGCTTGGGGGCCCTAGCGGGGGGACTCCAAGAGACCCAGTACTTC
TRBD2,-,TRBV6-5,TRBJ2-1,CASSKLTGGHEQFF,TGTGCCAGCAGTAAACTAACGGGAGGCCATGAGCAGTTCTTC
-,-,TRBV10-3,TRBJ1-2,CAISESPGRPNYGYTF,TGTGCCATCAGTGAGTCCCCTGGCAGGCCCAACTATGGCTACACCTTC
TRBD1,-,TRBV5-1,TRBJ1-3,CASSGQDSGNTIYF,TGCGCCAGCAGTGGACAGGACTCTGGAAACACCATATATTTT
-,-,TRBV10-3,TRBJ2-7,CAISGSLGEQYF,TGTGCCATCAGTGGTTCGTTAGGGGAGCAGTACTTC
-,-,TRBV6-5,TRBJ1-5,CASSLGRSNQPQHF,TGTGCCAGCAGTTTAGGACGTAGCAATCAGCCCCAGCATTTT
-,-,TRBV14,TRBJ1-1,CASSQDIHANTEAFF,TGTGCCAGCAGCCAAGATATACACGCCAACACTGAAGCTTTCTTT
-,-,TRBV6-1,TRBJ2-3,CASDYTQYF,TGTGCCAGCGACTATACACAGTATTTT
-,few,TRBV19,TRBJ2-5,CASSIGSSFGAQYF,TGTGCCAGTAGTATAGGGAGTAGCTTCGGGGCCCAGTACTTC
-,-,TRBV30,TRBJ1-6,CAWRIKVEDSPLHF,TGTGCCTGGAGGATAAAAGTGGAGGATTCACCCCTCCACTTT
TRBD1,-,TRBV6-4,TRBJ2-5,CASSISSGTGGKETQYF,TGTGCCAGCAGTATATCCTCCGGGACAGGGGGCAAGGAGACCCAGTACTTC
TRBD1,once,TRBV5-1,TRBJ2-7,CASSRMTGGLNEQYF,TGCGCCAGCAGCCGAATGACAGGGGGCCTGAACGAGCAGTACTTC
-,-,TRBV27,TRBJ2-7,CASSPDVDYEQYF,TGTGCCAGCAGTCCGGACGTAGACTACGAGCAGTACTTC
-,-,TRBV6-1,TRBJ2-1,CASRTTFSSYNEQFF,TGTGCCAGCAGAACAACCTTTAGCTCCTACAATGAGCAGTTCTTC
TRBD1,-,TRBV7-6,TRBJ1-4,CASSLSGGPEKLFF,TGTGCCAGCAGCCTATCAGGGGGGCCTGAAAAACTGTTTTTT
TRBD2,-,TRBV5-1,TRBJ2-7,CASRPFLAGGPTENEQYF,TGCGCCAGCAGGCCCTTTTTAGCGGGAGGGCCGACAGAAAACGAGCAGTACTTC
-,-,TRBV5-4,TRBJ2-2,CASSLTQGRTGELFF,TGTGCCAGCAGCTTGACACAGGGGAGGACCGGGGAGCTGTTTTTT
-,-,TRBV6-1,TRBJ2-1,CASSESGGSLNNEQFF,TGTGCCAGCAGTGAATCAGGGGGGAGTCTTAACAATGAGCAGTTCTTC
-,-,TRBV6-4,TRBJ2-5,CASSRMVETQYF,TGTGCCAGCAGTCGTATGGTAGAGACCCAGTACTTC
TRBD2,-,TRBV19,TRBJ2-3,CASSRQSGSRDTQYF,TGTGCCAGTAGTAGGCAAAGCGGGAGTAGGGATACGCAGTATTTT
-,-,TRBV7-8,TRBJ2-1,CASSLKARLNEQFF,TGTGCCAGCAGCTTAAAGGCGCGGTTGAATGAGCAGTTCTTC
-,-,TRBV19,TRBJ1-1,CASKVQGTNTEAFF,TGTGCCAGTAAGGTGCAGGGAACAAACACTGAAGCTTTCTTT
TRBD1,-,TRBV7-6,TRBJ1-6,CASSFTRDRENSPLHF,TGTGCCAGCAGCTTTACTAGGGACAGGGAAAATTCACCCCTCCACTTT
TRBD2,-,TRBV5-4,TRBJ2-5,CASSPGTSGGARETQYF,TGTGCCAGCAGTCCCGGGACTAGCGGGGGGGCGAGAGAGACCCAGTACTTC
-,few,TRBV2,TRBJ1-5,CASMGYGGVGNQPQHF,TGTGCCAGCATGGGATACGGGGGTGTAGGCAATCAGCCCCAGCATTTT
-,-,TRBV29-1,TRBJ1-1,CSVLWGANTEAFF,TGCAGCGTTCTATGGGGGGCGAACACTGAAGCTTTCTTT
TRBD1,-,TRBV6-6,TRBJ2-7,CASSNPGTGAYEQYF,TGTGCCAGCAGTAATCCCGGGACAGGGGCCTACGAGCAGTACTTC
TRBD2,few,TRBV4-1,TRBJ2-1,CASSLNEGGPPYNEQFF,TGCGCCAGCAGCCTGAACGAGGGAGGGCCTCCCTACAATGAGCAGTTCTTC
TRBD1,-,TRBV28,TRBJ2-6,CASSKPGQLLSGANVLTF,TGTGCCAGCAGTAAACCGGGACAGTTACTCTCTGGGGCCAACGTCCTGACTTTC